These 3 T cell receptor beta chains share one sample of origin, sequenced in a study of Graves' ophthalmopathy and Graves' hyperthyroidism. Amplified TCR beta CDR3 regions were obtained using RNA transcripts as template. HTBI primers primed a first-round RT-PCR, and a second-round multiplex PCR followed. TCRdb fed the multiplex PCR reads into MiXCR, producing one record per CDR3 protein. This table holds over a million distinct CDR3 sequences, less than 45% found once. The sample comprised peripheral blood or thyroid tissue (not recorded which). The receptors stem from an adult man with Graves' hyperthyroidism.

This clonotype has at least ten counts. V and J are TRBV12-3 or TRBV12-4 and TRBJ1-6, with D unclear. The CDR3 extends over 13 amino acids. Trimming removed 3 bases at V and 11 bases at J, with 11 bases between. The CDR3 sequence is CASSFFSRPPLHF. The CDR3, as DNA: TGTGCCAGCAGTTTTTTTTCCCGTCCACCCCTCCACTTT.

This clonotype was seen only a few times. V gene TRBV15 combines with J gene TRBJ2-1; no firm D call. The V end was cut by 0 bases, the J end by 7 bases, with 13 bases between. Germline V gene lookup returns CDR1 LNHNV and CDR2 YYDKDF (reference sequence). This CDR3 region has 15 residues. The CDR3 DNA is TGTGCCACCAGCAGAGATTCGGCGAATTTAAATGAGCAGTTCTTC. Protein product: CATSRDSANLNEQFF.

Details on this clonotype: A much larger clone is a single base away; this may be a read error. V and J are TRBV11-3 and TRBJ2-5, with 9 bases identical to TRBD2. The CDR3 has 15 amino acids. The germline gives CDR1 SGHNT, CDR2 YENEEA. This CDR3 is CVSSPLAGVKRTQYF. The CDR3 bases are TGTGTCAGCAGCCCGTTAGCGGGAGTTAAGCGGACCCAGTACTTC.